What follows are 14 T cell receptor beta chains derived from one specimen sequenced in a study of blood T cell repertoires in COVID-19. Produced via immunoSEQ multiplex PCR; TCRdb's table is partial and in-frame only. The table shows around 260,000 clones, with roughly 88% occurring only once. What was sequenced was PBMCs or T cells enriched from blood (not recorded which). The receptor set was obtained from a woman between 25 and 40 years old who had recovered from COVID-19.

A single count supports this clone. The chain is built from TRBV2 and TRBJ1-1; D may be TRBD1 (5 bases). V dropped 1 base and J dropped 0 bases, with 12 bases sitting between them. The CDR3 runs to 16 residues. Germline CDR1 reads SNHLY; CDR2 reads FYNNEI. The DNA of the CDR3 is TGTGCCAGCAGTGAAGGAAGACAGTACATGAACACTGAAGCTTTCTTT. As protein: CASSEGRQYMNTEAFF.

This clone came up a few times. The CDR3, as DNA: TGTGCCAGCAGCCCCCAGCCCGGGAGGGGGAACACCGGGGAGCTGTTTTTT. Protein product: CASSPQPGRGNTGELFF. The chain combines TRBV11-2 with TRBJ2-2, with 8 bases fitting TRBD2. Germline V gives CDR1 SGHAT, CDR2 FQNNGV. After removal of 5 bases from V and 1 base from J, the junction contained 9 bases not matched to a gene. There are 17 residues in the CDR3.

The rearrangement links TRBV5-1 to TRBJ1-2; TRBD1 might be the D (6 bases). CDR1 and CDR2 from the germline V gene are SGHRS and YFSETQ. This CDR3 has 13 residues. Trimming took 7 bases from V and 8 from J, leaving 18 bases between them. Here the CDR3 reads CASARQGSWGYTF. CDR3 nucleotides: TGCGCCAGCGCCCGTCAGGGGTCTTGGGGCTACACCTTC.

The chain carries TRBV6-4 and TRBJ1-6; 9 nucleotides line up with TRBD1. With 3 bases clipped from V and 7 bases from J, the junction kept 4 bases outside the gene matches. The germline V gene encodes CDR1 MRHNA and CDR2 SNTAGT. The CDR3 has 15 amino acids. CDR3: CASSELDRGNSPLHF. In DNA form, the CDR3 reads TGTGCCAGCAGTGAATTGGACAGGGGAAATTCACCCCTCCACTTT.

The V gene is TRBV20-1, the J gene TRBJ1-2; perhaps TRBD1 as D (5 bases). With 3 bases removed from V and 0 bases from J, the gap between germline ends came to 14 bases. Looked up from germline, CDR1 is DFQATT and CDR2 is SNEGSKA (reference sequence). The CDR3 runs to 15 residues. CDR3 amino acids: CSASFVGVANYGYTF. CDR3 nucleotide sequence: TGCAGTGCTAGTTTCGTAGGGGTGGCTAACTATGGCTACACCTTC.

The chain links TRBV6-1 to TRBJ1-5; 8 nucleotides line up with TRBD1. CDR1 MNHNS and CDR2 SASEGT come from the germline V gene. This CDR3 comprises 15 residues. Trimming removed 3 bases from V and 6 bases from J; junction bases left unmatched: 7. CDR3 sequence: CASSDAGGYSQPQHF. CDR3 DNA sequence: TGTGCCAGCAGTGATGCAGGGGGCTATAGTCAGCCCCAGCATTTT.

The chain carries TRBV7-8 and TRBJ1-4; D is uncertain. V lost 6 bases to trimming and J lost 2 bases, with 19 bases between them. CDR1 is SGHVS and CDR2 is FQNEAQ in the germline V gene. This CDR3 contains 17 residues. This chain's CDR3 is CASSSNAAASTNEKLFF. CDR3 nucleotides: TGTGCCAGCAGTTCAAACGCTGCGGCCTCGACTAATGAAAAACTGTTTTTT.

The V gene is TRBV28, the J gene TRBJ1-3, with D perhaps TRBD1 (5 bases). The germline V gene has CDR1 MDHEN and CDR2 SYDVKM. The CDR3 loop spans 15 amino acids. The ends were cut back, 3 bases at V and 2 bases at J, with 11 bases in the middle. The CDR3 nucleotides are TGTGCCAGCAGTTTCGGCAGGGCAGCTGGAAACACCATATATTTT. The encoded protein is CASSFGRAAGNTIYF.

This rearrangement joins TRBV7-3 to TRBJ2-1; D is possibly TRBD2 (6 bases). The CDR3 is 15 residues long. Germline values: CDR1 SGHTA, CDR2 FQGTGA. V dropped 5 bases and J dropped 4 bases, with 15 bases sitting between them. CDR3 sequence reads: CASSDGGNGYNEQFF. The CDR3 DNA reads TGTGCCAGCAGCGACGGCGGGAATGGGTACAATGAGCAGTTCTTC.

This clone occurred once. The V call is TRBV7-2, the J call TRBJ2-3; D unresolved. Germline V gene sequence: CDR1 SGHTA, CDR2 FQGNSA. V was trimmed by 2 bases and J by 5 bases, leaving 8 bases between them. The CDR3 totals 13 residues. CDR3 region: CASSLRSRDTQYF. CDR3 in DNA: TGTGCCAGCAGCTTACGGTCGAGAGATACGCAGTATTTT.

The rearrangement links TRBV19 to TRBJ1-1; 10 bases map to TRBD1. Per germline, CDR1 LNHDA and CDR2 SQIVND (reference sequence). V was clipped by 0 bases and J by 3 bases; unmatched bases: 13. The CDR3 runs 19 residues. CDR3 in DNA: TGTGCCAGTAGTATAGAGAGGGACAGGGGAGGGGAGTGGTACACTGAAGCTTTCTTT. Its translation: CASSIERDRGGEWYTEAFF.

This clone was observed a single time. This chain connects TRBV6-5 to TRBJ2-7, with D perhaps matching TRBD1 (6 bases). Trimming removed 7 bases from V and 1 base from J, with 14 bases in between. Germline assignment: CDR1 MNHEY and CDR2 SVGAGI. The CDR3 totals 14 residues. CDR3: CASTVSQGSYEQYF. The CDR3 DNA sequence: TGTGCCAGCACCGTTTCACAGGGATCCTACGAGCAGTACTTC.

V usage is TRBV10-3 and J usage is TRBJ2-1, with 10 nucleotides matching TRBD2. This CDR3 region has 13 residues. The germline V gene encodes CDR1 ENHRY and CDR2 SYGVKD. Trimming at V came to 8 bases and at J to 7 bases, leaving 5 bases not matched to a gene. CDR3 in amino acids: CAILAGVSNEQFF. CDR3 DNA sequence: TGTGCCATCCTAGCGGGAGTGTCTAATGAGCAGTTCTTC.

V and J are TRBV11-1 and TRBJ1-1; D is undetermined. This CDR3 has 16 amino acids. Trimming stripped 5 bases from V and 8 bases from J, with 24 bases between. Germline V gene data show CDR1 as SGHAT and CDR2 as FQDESV (reference sequence). DNA of the CDR3: TGTGCCAGCAGCCCTCTTCCGGCAGGTGGTAACTGGGAAGCTTTCTTT. Residues: CASSPLPAGGNWEAFF.